One sample yielded the 6 T cell receptor beta chains listed below, sequenced in a study of siplizumab effects on memory and regulatory T cells. Some clones are missing from TCRdb's copy, which holds only in-frame ones; the method was immunoSEQ multiplex PCR. This sample has over 95,000 clones, with roughly 95% found just once. Sequenced material: non-Treg CD4+ T cells sorted from blood. The source of these receptors is a human donor in good health.

V and J are TRBV11-2 and TRBJ1-1, with unresolved D. CDR3 size: 18 residues. Trimming removed 3 bases at V and 1 base at J, with 21 bases between. Germline CDR1 SGHAT, CDR2 FQNNGV. As DNA, the CDR3 is TGTGCCAGCAGCTTGGGGAGGATGTGGAGGCGGACGAACACTGAAGCTTTCTTT. Translated, it gives CASSLGRMWRRTNTEAFF.

The chain recombines TRBV6-1 with TRBJ2-3; the match to TRBD2 covers 7 bases. Germline values: CDR1 MNHNS, CDR2 SASEGT. The junction had 5 bases not matched to a gene; V was cut back by 6 bases and J by 2 bases. The CDR3 is 14 residues long. DNA of the CDR3: TGTGCCAGCAGGTTGGGACTAAACACAGATACGCAGTATTTT. It translates to CASRLGLNTDTQYF.

The rearrangement links TRBV5-5 to TRBJ1-1, with 8 positions matching TRBD1. The J segment lost 4 bases and the V segment lost 2 bases, leaving 4 bases of the junction unmatched. The germline CDR1 and CDR2 sequences are SGHKS and YYEKEE (reference sequence). There are 14 residues in the CDR3. CDR3 residues: CASSLLTGGTEAFF. For the CDR3, the DNA is TGTGCCAGCAGCTTACTAACAGGGGGCACTGAAGCTTTCTTT.

J is TRBJ2-5 and V is TRBV7-2; D is ambiguous. Germline CDR1 is SGHTA and CDR2 is FQGNSA. This CDR3 spans 12 amino acids. Deletions cut 1 base from V and 5 bases from J, with 5 bases between. Written as DNA, the CDR3 is TGTGCCAGCAGCTTAGTTGGGGAGACCCAGTACTTC. This gives the protein CASSLVGETQYF.

The gene calls are TRBV5-4 and TRBJ1-2; possible D gene TRBD1, 6 bases. The CDR3 has 14 amino acids. Between the trimmed V and J ends, which lost 5 bases and 3 bases, there was a span of 14 bases. CDR1 and CDR2 from the germline V gene are SGHNT and YYREEE (reference sequence). The CDR3 protein is CASRAQGPHYGYTF. CDR3 nucleotides: TGTGCCAGCAGGGCCCAGGGGCCCCACTATGGCTACACCTTC.

This chain connects TRBV6-1 to TRBJ2-1; 9 bases agree with TRBD2. The CDR3 is made up of 16 amino acids. V lost 1 base and J lost 8; bases outside the gene matches: 9. Germline V CDR1 and CDR2: MNHNS, SASEGT. CDR3 coding DNA: TGTGCCAGCAGTGAAGGTAGCGGGGGCCCCTCATATGAGCAGTTCTTC. Translated: CASSEGSGGPSYEQFF.